This T cell receptor (beta chain) was sequenced in a study of shared clonotypes between healthy human individuals. The wider study: The study used three CD4 naive, three CD4 memory, two CD8 naive and one CD8 memory plate per donor. Study results and caveats: Among donors, sharing of clonotypes was expected to be affected by sequencing depth. Only blood was sampled; tissue repertoires likely differ. The diversity represented, both genetic and in exposure history, was limited by few donors.

V shed 4 bases, J shed 6 bases, and the junction held 5 bases outside the gene matches. The CDR3 spans 16 residues. CDR1 and CDR2 from the germline V gene are MGHDK and SYGVNS. On this clone itself: The antigen is undetermined.

Sequenced by immunoSEQ multiplex PCR; TCRdb stores in-frame clones only, minus some. The table includes about 2.3 million clones, 85% to 95% detected once. This sequence was found in a man in his late teens or twenties in good health. Some clones in this sample may be carry-over from other donors' samples. This chain links TRBV25-1 with TRBJ2-2, with TRBD2 matching over 13 bases. The sequenced material came from naive CD4+ T cells from PBMCs. This sample's subset: CD45RA+ positively selected. CDR3 in DNA: TGTGCCAGCAGTGGAACTAGCGGGAGGGCCGCCGGGGAGCTGTTTTTT. Translation: CASSGTSGRAAGELFF. Together with reference TRBV25-1 and TRBJ2-2, the CDR3 gives the full variable domain: EADIYQTPRYLVIGTGKKITLECSQTMGHDKMYWYQQDPGMELHLIHYSYGVNSTEKGDLSSESTVSRIRTEHFPLTLESARPSHTSQYLCASSGTSGRAAGELFFGEGSRLTVL.